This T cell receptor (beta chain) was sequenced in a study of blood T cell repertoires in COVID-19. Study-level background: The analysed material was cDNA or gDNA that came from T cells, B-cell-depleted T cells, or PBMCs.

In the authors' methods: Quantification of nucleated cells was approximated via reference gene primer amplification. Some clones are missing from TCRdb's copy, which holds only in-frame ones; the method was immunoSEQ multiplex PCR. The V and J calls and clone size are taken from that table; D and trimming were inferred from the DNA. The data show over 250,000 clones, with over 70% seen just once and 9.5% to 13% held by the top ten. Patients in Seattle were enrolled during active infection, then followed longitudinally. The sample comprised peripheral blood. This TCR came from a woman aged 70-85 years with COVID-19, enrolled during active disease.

The CDR3 nucleotides read TGTGCCAGCAGTCCCCGACTGAGCACAGATACGCAGTATTTT. This translates into CASSPRLSTDTQYF. The chain links TRBV28 to TRBJ2-3; no clear D gene. The CDR3 totals 14 residues. CDR1 MDHEN and CDR2 SYDVKM come from the germline V gene. Deletions cut 5 bases from V and 0 bases from J, with 9 bases between.